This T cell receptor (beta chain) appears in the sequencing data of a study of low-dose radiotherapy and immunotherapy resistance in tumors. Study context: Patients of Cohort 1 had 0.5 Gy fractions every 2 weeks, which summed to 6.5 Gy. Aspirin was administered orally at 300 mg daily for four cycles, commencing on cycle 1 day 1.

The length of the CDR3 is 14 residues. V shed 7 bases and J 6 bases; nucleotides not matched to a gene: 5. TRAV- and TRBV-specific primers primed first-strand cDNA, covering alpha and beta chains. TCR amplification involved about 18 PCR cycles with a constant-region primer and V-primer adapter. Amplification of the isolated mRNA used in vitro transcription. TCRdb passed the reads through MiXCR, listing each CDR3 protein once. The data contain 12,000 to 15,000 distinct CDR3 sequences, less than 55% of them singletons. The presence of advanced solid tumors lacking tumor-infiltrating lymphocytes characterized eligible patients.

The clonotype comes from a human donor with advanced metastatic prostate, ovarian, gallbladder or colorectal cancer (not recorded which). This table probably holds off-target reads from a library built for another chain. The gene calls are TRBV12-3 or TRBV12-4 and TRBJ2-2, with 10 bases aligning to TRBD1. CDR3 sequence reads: CASTPGTGAGELFF. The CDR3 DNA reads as TGTGCCAGCACCCCCGGGACAGGGGCCGGGGAGCTGTTTTTT.